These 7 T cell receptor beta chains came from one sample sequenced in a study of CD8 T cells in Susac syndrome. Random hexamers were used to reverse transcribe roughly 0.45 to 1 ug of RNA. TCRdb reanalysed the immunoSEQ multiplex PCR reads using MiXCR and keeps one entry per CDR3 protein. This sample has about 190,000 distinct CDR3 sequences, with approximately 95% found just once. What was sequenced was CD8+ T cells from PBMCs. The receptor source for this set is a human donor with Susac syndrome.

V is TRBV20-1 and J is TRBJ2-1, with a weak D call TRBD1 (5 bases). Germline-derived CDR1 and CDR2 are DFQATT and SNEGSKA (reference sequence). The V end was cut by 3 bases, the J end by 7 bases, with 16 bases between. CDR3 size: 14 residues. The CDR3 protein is CSARVSGRTNEQFF. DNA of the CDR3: TGCAGTGCTAGGGTCTCGGGTAGGACAAATGAGCAGTTCTTC.

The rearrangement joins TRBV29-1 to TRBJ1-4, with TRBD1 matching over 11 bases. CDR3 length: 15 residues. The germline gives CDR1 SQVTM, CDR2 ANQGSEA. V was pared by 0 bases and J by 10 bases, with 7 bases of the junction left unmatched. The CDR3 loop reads CSVEDLVGTGGKLFF. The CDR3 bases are TGCAGCGTTGAAGATCTAGTGGGGACAGGGGGAAAACTGTTTTTT.

This CDR3 reads CASGTSSSTDTQYF. The CDR3 DNA sequence: TGTGCCAGCGGAACTTCCTCTAGCACAGATACGCAGTATTTT. This rearrangement joins TRBV7-3 to TRBJ2-3; D is ambiguous. V dropped 8 bases and J dropped 0 bases, with 12 bases sitting between them. The length of the CDR3 is 14 residues. CDR1 and CDR2 from the germline V gene are SGHTA and FQGTGA. Together with reference TRBV7-3 and TRBJ2-3, the CDR3 gives the full variable domain: GAGVSQTPSNKVTEKGKYVELRCDPISGHTALYWYRQSLGQGPEFLIYFQGTGAADDSGLPNDRFFAVRPEGSVSTLKIQRTERGDSAVYLCASGTSSSTDTQYFGPGTRLTVL.

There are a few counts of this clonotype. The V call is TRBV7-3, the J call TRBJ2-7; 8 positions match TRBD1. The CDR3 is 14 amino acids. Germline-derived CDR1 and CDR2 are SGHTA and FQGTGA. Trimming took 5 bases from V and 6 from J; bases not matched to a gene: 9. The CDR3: CASSPGTGRGEQYF. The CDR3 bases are TGTGCCAGCAGCCCCGGGACAGGCCGGGGCGAGCAGTACTTC.

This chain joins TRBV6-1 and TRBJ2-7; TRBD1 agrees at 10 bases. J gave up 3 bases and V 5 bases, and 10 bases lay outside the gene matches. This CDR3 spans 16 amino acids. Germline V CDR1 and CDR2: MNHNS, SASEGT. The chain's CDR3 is CASSPGTGVDRYEQYF. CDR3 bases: TGTGCCAGCAGTCCCGGGACAGGGGTCGACCGCTACGAGCAGTACTTC.

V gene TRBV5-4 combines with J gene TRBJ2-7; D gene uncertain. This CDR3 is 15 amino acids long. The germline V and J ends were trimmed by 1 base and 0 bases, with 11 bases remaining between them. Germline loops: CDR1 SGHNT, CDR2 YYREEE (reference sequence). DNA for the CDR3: TGTGCCAGCAGCTTGAGCTCCCTCGCCTCCTACGAGCAGTACTTC. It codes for CASSLSSLASYEQYF.

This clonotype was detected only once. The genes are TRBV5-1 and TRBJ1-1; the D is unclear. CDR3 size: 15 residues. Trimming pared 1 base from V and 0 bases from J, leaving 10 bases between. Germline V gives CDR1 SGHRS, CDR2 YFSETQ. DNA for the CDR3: TGCGCCAGCAGCTTGACCTCCGACCTGAACACTGAAGCTTTCTTT. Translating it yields CASSLTSDLNTEAFF.